The present T cell receptor (beta chain) was sequenced within a study of neurological immune-mediated disorders. TCRdb used MiXCR to reprocess the 5' RACE reads, holding one entry per CDR3 protein. The sample yields under 85,000 distinct CDR3 sequences, 13% to 15% seen once. Blood bank volunteers in Maryland, USA, served as healthy controls. This clonotype was recorded at least ten times. The germline CDR1 and CDR2 sequences are SQVTM and ANQGSEA. The V end lost 8 bases, the J end lost 3 bases, and 16 bases lay between the germline ends. This CDR3 comprises 13 residues. What was sequenced was PBMCs. The origin of this receptor is a woman between 50 and 59 years old in good health. V is TRBV29-1 and J is TRBJ1-2, with a tentative D call TRBD1 (6 bases). The CDR3 here is CSSGQGRDYGYTF. The CDR3 DNA sequence: TGCAGCTCCGGCCAGGGGAGAGACTATGGCTACACCTTC.